This T cell receptor beta chain was documented in a study of blood T cell repertoires in COVID-19. Study details: Collection of acute and convalescent COVID-19 samples took place in the United States, Italy and Spain. PBMCs, B-cell-depleted T cells, or T cells were the source of the cDNA or gDNA that made up the material.

Assay: immunoSEQ multiplex PCR; the TCRdb copy retains only in-frame clones and omits some. The sample lists approximately 230,000 clones; about nine tenths were seen once. Germline lookup yields CDR1 LNHDA and CDR2 SQIVND (reference sequence). The CDR3 runs to 15 residues. V was pared by 4 bases and J by 8 bases, with 18 bases between. The receptor was derived from a young man who had recovered from COVID-19. Source material: peripheral blood. This rearrangement joins TRBV19 to TRBJ2-1, with TRBD1 as a possible D gene (6 bases). CDR3 region: CASSRQVLASDEQFF. CDR3 in DNA: TGTGCCAGTAGTAGACAGGTCCTCGCGTCGGATGAGCAGTTCTTC.